The 27 T cell receptor beta chains reported below all come from one sample, sequenced in a study of blood T cell repertoires in COVID-19. Using immunoSEQ multiplex PCR, the repertoire was profiled, and TCRdb retains in-frame clones only, with some absent. This repertoire shows 350,000 or so clones, 92% found once; its top ten account for roughly 18%. Sequencing was performed on PBMCs or T cells enriched from blood (not recorded which). The receptors derive from a woman aged 25-40 years who had recovered from COVID-19.

This rearrangement joins TRBV28 to TRBJ1-1; 10 nucleotides line up with TRBD1. V lost 6 bases to trimming and J lost 5 bases; unmatched junction nucleotides: 3. CDR1 and CDR2 from the germline V gene are MDHEN and SYDVKM. The CDR3 is made up of 13 amino acids. This CDR3 is CASSRTGGTEAFF. In DNA form, the CDR3 reads TGTGCCAGCAGCCGGACAGGGGGTACTGAAGCTTTCTTT.

The V gene is TRBV15, the J gene TRBJ1-2; TRBD1 agrees at 9 bases. Trimming removed 5 bases from V and 6 bases from J; junction bases left unmatched: 7. CDR1 and CDR2 (germline): LNHNV, YYDKDF (reference sequence). The length of the CDR3 is 14 residues. CDR3 DNA: TGTGCCACCAGCCGGGACAGGGTAAAACATGGCTACACCTTC. Translation: CATSRDRVKHGYTF. The whole variable domain, filled in from reference TRBV15 and TRBJ1-2, reads DAMVIQNPRYQVTQFGKPVTLSCSQTLNHNVMYWYQQKSSQAPKLLFHYYDKDFNNEADTPDNFQSRRPNTSFCFLDIRSPGLGDTAMYLCATSRDRVKHGYTFGSGTRLTVV.

The J gene is TRBJ1-2, the V gene TRBV29-1, with 8 bases fitting TRBD1. Germline trimming cut 1 base from V and 8 bases from J; bases unmatched to any gene: 9. This CDR3 comprises 14 residues. Germline V gene data show CDR1 as SQVTM and CDR2 as ANQGSEA. DNA of the CDR3: TGCAGCGTTGAAGCTCTCACAGGGGGTCGAGGCTACACCTTC. Residues: CSVEALTGGRGYTF.

In this sample, this clone turned up a few times. Other DNA sequences in this specimen translate into the identical CDR3. The chain uses TRBV12-3 or TRBV12-4 and TRBJ1-1, with unresolved D. V was cut by 2 bases and J by 4 bases, with 8 bases left in between. The CDR3 is 13 residues long. The CDR3 sequence is CASSLYRGTEAFF. Written as DNA, the CDR3 is TGTGCCAGCAGTTTATATCGAGGCACTGAAGCTTTCTTT.

This chain uses TRBV2 with TRBJ2-7, with D hard to call. The germline CDR1 and CDR2 sequences are SNHLY and FYNNEI. Trimming took 7 bases from V and 0 from J, leaving 7 bases between them. CDR3 size: 12 residues. The DNA for the CDR3 is TGTGCCAGCAACCCCAGCTCCTACGAGCAGTACTTC. This gives the protein CASNPSSYEQYF.

This rearrangement joins TRBV12-3 or TRBV12-4 to TRBJ2-7; D perhaps matches TRBD1 (5 bases). The CDR3 has 13 amino acids. The V end was cut by 4 bases, the J end by 2 bases, with 9 bases between. The CDR3 nucleotides are TGTGCCAGCAGTTCCGGACAAACCTACGAGCAGTACTTC. Its translation: CASSSGQTYEQYF.

The chain couples TRBV7-9 to TRBJ1-5; D call uncertain. Trimming pared 2 bases from V and 4 bases from J, leaving 12 bases between. CDR1 and CDR2 (germline): SEHNR, FQNEAQ (reference sequence). This CDR3 is 15 amino acids long. The CDR3 region is CASSLFRERNQPQHF. The DNA of the CDR3 is TGTGCCAGCAGCTTATTCCGGGAACGAAATCAGCCCCAGCATTTT.

This rearrangement joins TRBV7-2 to TRBJ2-2, with D maybe TRBD1 (6 bases). From germline, CDR1 is SGHTA and CDR2 FQGNSA. The ends were cut back, 3 bases at V and 4 bases at J, with 15 bases in the middle. The CDR3 loop spans 16 amino acids. CDR3 residues: CASSFIQGLATGELFF. The CDR3 coding sequence is TGTGCCAGCAGCTTCATACAGGGCCTCGCCACCGGGGAGCTGTTTTTT. The full variable domain, rest sourced from reference TRBV7-2 and TRBJ2-2, is GAGVSQSPSNKVTEKGKDVELRCDPISGHTALYWYRQSLGQGLEFLIYFQGNSAPDKSGLPSDRFSAERTGGSVSTLTIQRTQQEDSAVYLCASSFIQGLATGELFFGEGSRLTVL.

The rearrangement links TRBV10-3 to TRBJ2-7, with D maybe TRBD2 (6 bases). This CDR3 contains 15 residues. Looked up from germline, CDR1 is ENHRY and CDR2 is SYGVKD. The ends were cut back, 4 bases at V and 4 bases at J, with 17 bases in the middle. In DNA, the CDR3 is TGTGCCATCAGTGGCCGTGGAGGGGACGCGTACGAGCAGTACTTC. Its translation is CAISGRGGDAYEQYF.

The chain has TRBV7-6 and TRBJ2-5, with D possibly TRBD2 on 5 matching bases. Germline lookup yields CDR1 SGHVS and CDR2 FNYEAQ. The CDR3 runs to 15 residues. The V and J ends lost 1 base and 5 bases respectively, with 14 bases between them. The CDR3: CASSLGYGVGETQYF. The CDR3 DNA reads TGTGCCAGCAGCTTAGGATACGGGGTTGGGGAGACCCAGTACTTC. Based on the CDR3 plus reference TRBV7-6 and TRBJ2-5, the full variable domain is GAGVSQSPRYKVTKRGQDVALRCDPISGHVSLYWYRQALGQGPEFLTYFNYEAQQDKSGLPNDRFSAERPEGSISTLTIQRTEQRDSAMYRCASSLGYGVGETQYFGPGTRLLVL.

The chain links TRBV20-1 to TRBJ2-1, with D possibly matching TRBD1 (5 bases). V was clipped by 7 bases and J by 5 bases, with 9 bases between them. In germline, CDR1 is DFQATT, CDR2 SNEGSKA (reference sequence). The CDR3 length is 11 residues. CDR3 sequence reads: CSGHRHNEQFF. The CDR3 DNA is TGCAGTGGTCACAGGCACAATGAGCAGTTCTTC.

The chain has TRBV28 and TRBJ2-1; the match to TRBD2 covers 9 bases. V trimming: 3 bases; J trimming: 5 bases; junction bases outside the gene matches: 8. In germline, CDR1 is MDHEN, CDR2 SYDVKM. The CDR3 sequence is 16 residues long. The CDR3 sequence is CASSFGGGADDNEQFF. Here the CDR3 DNA reads TGTGCCAGCAGTTTCGGCGGGGGGGCTGACGACAATGAGCAGTTCTTC.

J is TRBJ1-1 and V is TRBV18; 9 nucleotides agree with TRBD1. The trim removed 3 bases at V and 1 base at J, leaving 3 bases unmatched. Germline V gene sequence: CDR1 KGHSH, CDR2 LQKENI. CDR3 length: 15 amino acids. Here the CDR3 DNA reads TGTGCCAGCTCACCGGACAGGGGATCGAACACTGAAGCTTTCTTT. It encodes CASSPDRGSNTEAFF.

The rearrangement links TRBV6-6 to TRBJ2-3; TRBD2 agrees at 11 bases. The ends lost 0 bases at V and 3 bases at J; junction bases unmatched: 2. Germline assignment: CDR1 MNHNY and CDR2 SVGAGI (reference sequence). There are 16 residues in the CDR3. The CDR3 spells CASSYSLAGGTDTQYF. Here the CDR3 DNA reads TGTGCCAGCAGTTACTCGCTAGCGGGGGGAACAGATACGCAGTATTTT.

V gene TRBV28 combines with J gene TRBJ2-1, with D tentatively TRBD1 (6 bases). V was shortened by 11 bases and J by 8 bases, with 16 bases between the two germline ends. The CDR3 has 12 amino acids. Germline values: CDR1 MDHEN, CDR2 SYDVKM. The CDR3 loop reads CASTGNRDEQFF. CDR3 sequence (DNA): TGTGCCTCGACAGGTAACCGTGATGAGCAGTTCTTC.

The chain combines TRBV11-2 with TRBJ2-5; 8 bases match TRBD1. With 5 bases clipped from V and 2 bases from J, the junction kept 16 bases outside the gene matches. Germline CDR1 reads SGHAT; CDR2 reads FQNNGV. The CDR3 consists of 18 residues. The CDR3: CASSLGTGVWGGQETQYF. In DNA, the CDR3 is TGTGCCAGCAGCCTCGGGACAGGCGTTTGGGGTGGGCAAGAGACCCAGTACTTC.

The rearrangement joins TRBV5-1 to TRBJ2-1; 10 nucleotides agree with TRBD1. V gave up 3 bases and J gave up 6 bases; unmatched junction bases: 9. The CDR3 covers 16 residues. Germline loops: CDR1 SGHRS, CDR2 YFSETQ. The CDR3 loop is CASSSGTGVTFNEQFF. The DNA for the CDR3 is TGCGCCAGCAGCTCTGGGACAGGGGTAACCTTCAATGAGCAGTTCTTC.

The CDR3 DNA is TGTGCCACCAGCAGAGTGGGCGGGGGCCAAGCTTTCTTT. It yields the protein CATSRVGGGQAFF. V is TRBV15 and J is TRBJ1-1, with D tentatively TRBD1 (6 bases). Trimming removed 1 base from V and 9 bases from J, with 12 bases in between. Germline CDR1 reads LNHNV; CDR2 reads YYDKDF (reference sequence). The CDR3 extends over 13 amino acids.

J is TRBJ1-5 and V is TRBV24-1; 8 nucleotides align to TRBD1. The CDR3 extends over 17 amino acids. Germline V CDR1 and CDR2: KGHDR, SFDVKD. J was trimmed by 6 bases and V by 4 bases; bases with no gene match: 13. The CDR3 sequence is CATSETQGGIFSQPQHF. DNA of the CDR3: TGTGCCACCAGTGAGACACAGGGGGGTATTTTTAGTCAGCCCCAGCATTTT.

The count of this clone is one. CDR3 sequence reads: CASGGYYGYTF. CDR3 coding DNA: TGCGCCAGCGGGGGGTACTATGGCTACACCTTC. This sequence joins TRBV23-1 and TRBJ1-2; possible D gene TRBD1, 5 bases. TRBV23-1 is flagged as an ORF with uncertain function. The CDR3 loop spans 11 amino acids. The V end was cut by 8 bases, the J end by 3 bases, with 7 bases between.

The CDR3 region has the DNA TGTGCCAGCAGCGTGGCAGGCACAGATACGCAGTATTTT. Translated, it gives CASSVAGTDTQYF. The chain carries TRBV11-3 and TRBJ2-3; D is unclear. The CDR3 runs to 13 residues. Trimming cost V 5 bases and J 1 base, with 7 bases left between them. Germline lookup yields CDR1 SGHNT and CDR2 YENEEA.

This chain joins TRBV9 and TRBJ1-5; no firm D call. Trimming removed 0 bases from V and 6 bases from J, with 13 bases in between. Germline loops: CDR1 SGDLS, CDR2 YYNGEE. The CDR3 covers 15 residues. The CDR3 is CASSVGPTPGQPQHF. In DNA, the CDR3 is TGTGCCAGCAGCGTAGGCCCGACGCCGGGTCAGCCCCAGCATTTT.

This chain links TRBV29-1 with TRBJ2-2; D is possibly TRBD1 (5 bases). The CDR3 runs to 13 residues. The germline gives CDR1 SQVTM, CDR2 ANQGSEA. With 4 bases removed from V and 0 bases from J, the gap between germline ends came to 6 bases. CDR3 region: CSVGTPNTGELFF. CDR3 DNA sequence: TGCAGCGTTGGGACACCGAACACCGGGGAGCTGTTTTTT.

This rearrangement joins TRBV4-1 to TRBJ2-1, with D possibly TRBD2 on 5 matching bases. Trimming pared 1 base from V and 3 bases from J, leaving 13 bases between. The CDR3 runs to 16 residues. Germline CDR1 MGHRA, CDR2 YSYEKL. Written as DNA, the CDR3 is TGCGCCAGCAGCCAAGGAGCGGCGGTTCTCTACAATGAGCAGTTCTTC. This translates into CASSQGAAVLYNEQFF.

The chain links TRBV2 to TRBJ1-1, with 11 bases matching TRBD1. CDR3 length: 15 amino acids. The junction had 9 bases not matched to a gene; V was cut back by 4 bases and J by 8 bases. Germline V gene data show CDR1 as SNHLY and CDR2 as FYNNEI. CDR3 loop: CASSVFRTGGAEAFF. The CDR3 nucleotides are TGTGCCAGCAGTGTGTTTAGGACAGGGGGCGCAGAAGCTTTCTTT.

V is TRBV2 and J is TRBJ1-5, with 7 nucleotides matching TRBD1. The CDR3 extends over 18 amino acids. Germline V gene data show CDR1 as SNHLY and CDR2 as FYNNEI. After removal of 5 bases from V and 7 bases from J, the junction contained 20 bases not matched to a gene. Written as DNA, the CDR3 is TGTGCCAGCAGTAGACGCCCGACAGGGAGGTTGGTAGAACAGCCCCAGCATTTT. This encodes CASSRRPTGRLVEQPQHF.

This chain joins TRBV19 and TRBJ2-3; a possible D gene is TRBD1 (5 bases). V lost 7 bases and J lost 0, with 11 bases in between. Germline values: CDR1 LNHDA, CDR2 SQIVND (reference sequence). This CDR3 region has 14 residues. The CDR3 reads CASTWGGSTDTQYF. In DNA form, the CDR3 reads TGTGCCAGTACTTGGGGCGGAAGCACAGATACGCAGTATTTT.